The rows below give T cell receptor beta chains drawn from one sample of a study of T cells in Graves' hyperthyroidism and ophthalmopathy. TCRdb ran MiXCR on the multiplex PCR reads and lists one entry per CDR3 protein. This table has around 690,000 distinct CDR3 sequences, 17% appearing once. What was sequenced was blood. These receptors were collected from a man in his fifties or sixties with Graves' hyperthyroidism. CDR3s include the opening cysteine and the closing phenylalanine or tryptophan. The D gene is left open where the match is weak. Rows may omit the clone size; those that give it use once, few, many or a size class.

d_gene,v_gene,j_gene,abundance,CDR3aa,CDR3nt
TRBD2,TRBV28,TRBJ2-5,many,CASSPGLYQETQYF,TGTGCCAGCAGTCCGGGACTATACCAAGAGACCCAGTACTTC
-,TRBV19,TRBJ2-2,few,CASSIVVGGTGELFF,TGTGCCAGTAGTATAGTAGTAGGGGGAACCGGGGAGCTGTTTTTT
TRBD2,TRBV6-1,TRBJ2-1,-,CASRGITSGSSNEQFF,TGTGCCAGCAGGGGGATTACTAGCGGGAGTAGTAATGAGCAGTTCTTC
TRBD1,TRBV5-5,TRBJ2-6,few,CASSRGQDSGANVLTF,TGTGCCAGCAGCAGAGGACAGGATTCTGGGGCCAACGTCCTGACTTTC
TRBD2,TRBV12-3/TRBV12-4,TRBJ2-5,-,CASSLAGSRLETQYF,TGTGCCAGCAGTCTAGCGGGGAGTCGGTTGGAGACCCAGTACTTC
TRBD1,TRBV5-1,TRBJ2-5,many,CASSLSGTGGDQETQYF,TGCGCCAGCAGCTTGTCTGGGACAGGGGGCGACCAAGAGACCCAGTACTTC
-,TRBV12-3/TRBV12-4,TRBJ2-7,many,CASSSVVGSYEQYF,TGTGCCAGCAGCTCGGTGGTCGGCTCCTACGAGCAGTACTTC
-,TRBV11-2,TRBJ2-7,many,CASSLAIAAGPYEQYF,TGTGCCAGCAGCTTAGCAATCGCGGCAGGCCCCTACGAGCAGTACTTC
-,TRBV11-2,TRBJ2-2,many,CASSLGVEAGELFF,TGTGCCAGCAGCCTCGGGGTTGAGGCCGGGGAGCTGTTTTTT
-,TRBV7-2,TRBJ2-1,many,CASSPRENEQFF,TGTGCCAGCAGCCCACGGGAGAATGAGCAGTTCTTC